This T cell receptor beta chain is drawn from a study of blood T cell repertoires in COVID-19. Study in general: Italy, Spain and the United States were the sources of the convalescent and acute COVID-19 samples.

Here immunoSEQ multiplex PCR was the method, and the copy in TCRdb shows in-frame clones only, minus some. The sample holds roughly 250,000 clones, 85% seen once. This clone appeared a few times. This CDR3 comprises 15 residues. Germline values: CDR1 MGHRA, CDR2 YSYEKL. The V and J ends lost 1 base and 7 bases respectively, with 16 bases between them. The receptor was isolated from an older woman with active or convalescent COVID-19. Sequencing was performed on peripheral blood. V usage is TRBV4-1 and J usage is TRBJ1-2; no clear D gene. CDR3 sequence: CASSQGPGIYVGYTF. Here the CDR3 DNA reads TGCGCCAGCAGCCAAGGTCCGGGGATCTACGTTGGCTACACCTTC.